The 13 T cell receptor beta chains given below trace back to one sample, sequenced in a study of breast tumors, draining lymph nodes, adjacent tissues. TCRdb recomputed calls from the multiplex PCR reads with MiXCR, one row per CDR3 protein. The sample contains about 140,000 distinct CDR3 sequences, about 31% of which appear only once. The lymph nodes were axillary draining lymph nodes from breast cancer patients. The sequenced material came from axillary lymph node tissue. These receptor sequences come from a female donor with breast cancer. Some clones in this sample may be carry-over from other donors' samples.

This clonotype showed up many times. In nucleotides, the CDR3 is TGTGCCAGCAGCGTAGCTCCTGGGGATACGCAGTATTTT. It yields the protein CASSVAPGDTQYF. The rearrangement joins TRBV9 to TRBJ2-3, with D unclear. Germline V gives CDR1 SGDLS, CDR2 YYNGEE. This CDR3 region has 13 residues. Trimming cost V 0 bases and J 6 bases, with 8 bases left between them.

The V gene is TRBV20-1, the J gene TRBJ2-1; TRBD2 aligns across 7 bases. The CDR3 length is 17 residues. In germline, CDR1 is DFQATT, CDR2 SNEGSKA (reference sequence). The ends lost 6 bases at V and 1 base at J; junction bases unmatched: 15. The CDR3 sequence is CSAIWEGQLFSYNEQFF. The CDR3 coding sequence is TGCAGTGCCATTTGGGAGGGCCAGCTATTTTCCTACAATGAGCAGTTCTTC.

This clonotype was observed at least ten times. The V and J genes are TRBV6-5 and TRBJ1-4; D is unresolved. V was clipped by 0 bases and J by 5 bases, with 10 bases between them. The germline CDR1 and CDR2 sequences are MNHEY and SVGAGI. This CDR3 comprises 15 residues. This chain's CDR3 is CASSYSRERNEKLFF. The CDR3 coding sequence is TGTGCCAGCAGTTACTCGCGGGAAAGAAATGAAAAACTGTTTTTT.

This clonotype was picked up a small number of times. V and J are TRBV7-3 and TRBJ1-1; tentatively, D is TRBD1 (5 bases). The CDR3 contains 15 residues. Trimming stripped 1 base from V and 2 bases from J, with 11 bases between. Looked up from germline, CDR1 is SGHTA and CDR2 is FQGTGA. The DNA for the CDR3 is TGTGCCAGCAGCTTAATGGCAGGGCCTAACACTGAAGCTTTCTTT. Translation gives CASSLMAGPNTEAFF.

The chain combines TRBV2 with TRBJ2-3; 14 nucleotides match TRBD2. Germline CDR1 and CDR2: SNHLY and FYNNEI. Unmatched junction bases numbered 4, after V lost 6 bases and J lost 5 bases. The CDR3 totals 15 residues. The chain's CDR3 is CASRRLAGGQDTQYF. The CDR3 nucleotides read TGTGCCAGCAGGAGACTAGCGGGGGGGCAAGATACGCAGTATTTT. Looking up the rest from reference TRBV2 and TRBJ2-3 gives the full variable domain: EPEVTQTPSHQVTQMGQEVILRCVPISNHLYFYWYRQILGQKVEFLVSFYNNEISEKSEIFDDQFSVERPDGSNFTLKIRSTKLEDSAMYFCASRRLAGGQDTQYFGPGTRLTVL.

For this clonotype: An end of the junction differs from the germline gene, which may be a read error. The V gene is TRBV29-1, the J gene TRBJ2-2; TRBD2 is a possible D gene (5 bases). The CDR3 totals 13 residues. From germline, CDR1 is SQVTM and CDR2 ANQGSEA. The CDR3 protein is CSVEGRFDGEPFF. The DNA of the CDR3 is TGCAGCGTTGAAGGCAGGTTCGACGGGGAGCCGTTTTTC.

This clonotype has a count of ten or more. V usage is TRBV2 and J usage is TRBJ1-2; TRBD1 is a possible D gene (6 bases). Germline V CDR1 and CDR2: SNHLY, FYNNEI. CDR3 length equals 15 residues. V was pared by 7 bases and J by 3 bases, with 18 bases between. CDR3 nucleotides: TGTGCCAGCAAACTGGAGGCGGGGGCGGACTATGGCTACACCTTC. Translating gives CASKLEAGADYGYTF.

This clonotype was counted at least ten times. The rearrangement joins TRBV4-3 to TRBJ2-3; D is perhaps TRBD2 (6 bases). V was trimmed by 4 bases and J by 1 base, leaving 24 bases between them. The germline V gene encodes CDR1 LGHNA and CDR2 YSLEER. This CDR3 spans 19 amino acids. CDR3 DNA: TGCGCCAGCAGCCTCCAGGCGGCGGGGCCCGAAATAGGCACAGATACGCAGTATTTT. This sequence encodes CASSLQAAGPEIGTDTQYF.

In its sample, this clonotype was seen many times. This chain links TRBV5-1 with TRBJ2-1; the match to TRBD2 covers 15 bases. From germline, CDR1 is SGHRS and CDR2 YFSETQ. With 4 bases clipped from V and 7 bases from J, the junction kept 12 bases outside the gene matches. The CDR3 extends over 18 amino acids. CDR3 nucleotides: TGCGCCAGCAGCCCAACCGGACTAGCGGGGGGGCCTGTTAATGAGCAGTTCTTC. Translating it yields CASSPTGLAGGPVNEQFF.

The rearrangement uses TRBV15 and TRBJ2-5; D is ambiguous. The ends were cut back, 5 bases at V and 5 bases at J, with 0 bases in the middle. This CDR3 has 9 amino acids. Germline V gene lookup returns CDR1 LNHNV and CDR2 YYDKDF (reference sequence). CDR3 in DNA: TGTGCCACCAGCGAGACCCAGTACTTC. It codes for CATSETQYF. The whole variable domain, filled in from reference TRBV15 and TRBJ2-5, reads DAMVIQNPRYQVTQFGKPVTLSCSQTLNHNVMYWYQQKSSQAPKLLFHYYDKDFNNEADTPDNFQSRRPNTSFCFLDIRSPGLGDTAMYLCATSETQYFGPGTRLLVL.

About this clonotype itself: This may arise from a read error, as a much more abundant clone is one base away. This sequence joins TRBV5-6 and TRBJ1-3; D is ambiguous. Looked up from germline, CDR1 is SGHDT and CDR2 is YYEEEE. The V end was cut by 0 bases, the J end by 4 bases, with 14 bases between. The CDR3 is 16 amino acids. CDR3 nucleotides: TGTGCCAGCAGCTTGGTAGGCGCCCTGTCGGGAAACACCATATATTTT. Its translation: CASSLVGALSGNTIYF.

This clonotype was picked up many times. The chain is built from TRBV30 and TRBJ1-4; D remains unclear. V was cut by 5 bases and J by 8 bases, with 6 bases left in between. Germline values: CDR1 GTSNPN, CDR2 SVGIG (reference sequence). This CDR3 has 10 amino acids. The CDR3 protein is CAWGEEKLFF. CDR3 coding DNA: TGTGCCTGGGGAGAAGAAAAACTGTTTTTT.

In this sample, this clonotype turned up many times. The chain joins TRBV24-1 to TRBJ1-2; TRBD1 matches at 7 bases. This CDR3 is 14 amino acids long. V shed 7 bases, J shed 0 bases, and the junction held 4 bases outside the gene matches. Germline loops: CDR1 KGHDR, CDR2 SFDVKD. Here the CDR3 reads CATRGDSSNYGYTF. The CDR3 region has the DNA TGTGCCACCAGAGGGGACAGCTCTAACTATGGCTACACCTTC.